What follows are 2 T cell receptor beta chains derived from one specimen sequenced in a study of T cell changes during pregnancy in multiple sclerosis. Sequencing used immunoSEQ multiplex PCR; TCRdb keeps in-frame clones, though not all of them. The sample shows roughly 69,000 clones, roughly 90% of them seen only once. The input for sequencing was peripheral blood, taken in the second trimester of pregnancy. The source of these receptors is a female donor with multiple sclerosis, enrolled in a pregnancy study.

This clone was detected a few times. Germline and junction disagree at one end, which may indicate a read error. The chain joins TRBV9 to TRBJ1-3; D is unresolved. The CDR3 spans 15 residues. Germline values: CDR1 SGDLS, CDR2 YYNGEE. CDR3: CASSVDGNSGNTIYF. In nucleotides, the CDR3 is TGTGCCAGCAGTGTAGACGGGAACTCTGGAAACACCATATATTTT.

As DNA, the CDR3 is TGTGCCAGTAGTAACTCCCTAGACACTGAAGCTTTCTTT. It is translated as CASSNSLDTEAFF. The V and J genes are TRBV19 and TRBJ1-1; D uncertain. Germline lookup yields CDR1 LNHDA and CDR2 SQIVND (reference sequence). Trimming removed 4 bases from V and 3 bases from J, with 9 bases in between. CDR3 length: 13 amino acids.